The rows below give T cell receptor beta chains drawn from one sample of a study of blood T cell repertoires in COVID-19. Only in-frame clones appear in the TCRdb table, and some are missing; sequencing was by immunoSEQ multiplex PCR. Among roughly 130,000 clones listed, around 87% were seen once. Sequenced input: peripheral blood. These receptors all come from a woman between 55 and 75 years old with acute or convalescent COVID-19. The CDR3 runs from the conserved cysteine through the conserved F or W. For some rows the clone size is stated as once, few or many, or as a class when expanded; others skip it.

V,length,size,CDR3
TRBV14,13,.,CASSPLGTDTQYF
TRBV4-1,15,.,CASSQEPGADLPQHF
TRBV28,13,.,CASLNRGRQPQHF
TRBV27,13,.,CASSGLGGTEAFF
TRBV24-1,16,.,CATSDFGGLGPGGYTF
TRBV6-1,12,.,CASTLREGGAFF
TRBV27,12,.,CASSPGFSEAFF
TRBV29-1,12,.,CSVEGGLYEQYF
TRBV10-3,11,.,CATGANYGYTF
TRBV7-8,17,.,CASSLAPGPPLNTEAFF
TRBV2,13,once,CASSEDRETEAFF
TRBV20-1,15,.,CSASNRVAVNTEAFF
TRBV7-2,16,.,CASSLIFTANTGELFF
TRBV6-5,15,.,CASSYLTIGGTEAFF
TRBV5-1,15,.,CASSLVGQSPYEQYF
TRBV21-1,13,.,CAGKTGMNTEAFF
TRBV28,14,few,CASSSGQGVYGYTF
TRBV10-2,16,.,CASKRGLAGFGLEQFF
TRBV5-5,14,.,CASSRGTGFTEAFF
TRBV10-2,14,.,CASGTSGGYQPQHF
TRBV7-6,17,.,CASSLGPGSGSSNEQFF
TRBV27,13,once,CASSFGENTEAFF
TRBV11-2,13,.,CASSLERESSQYF
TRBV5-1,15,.,CASSLSGDSGNTIYF
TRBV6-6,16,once,CASSSDSRGWHTEAFF
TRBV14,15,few,CASSQDQRAGVTQYF
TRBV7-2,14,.,CASSSLGQGGAYTF